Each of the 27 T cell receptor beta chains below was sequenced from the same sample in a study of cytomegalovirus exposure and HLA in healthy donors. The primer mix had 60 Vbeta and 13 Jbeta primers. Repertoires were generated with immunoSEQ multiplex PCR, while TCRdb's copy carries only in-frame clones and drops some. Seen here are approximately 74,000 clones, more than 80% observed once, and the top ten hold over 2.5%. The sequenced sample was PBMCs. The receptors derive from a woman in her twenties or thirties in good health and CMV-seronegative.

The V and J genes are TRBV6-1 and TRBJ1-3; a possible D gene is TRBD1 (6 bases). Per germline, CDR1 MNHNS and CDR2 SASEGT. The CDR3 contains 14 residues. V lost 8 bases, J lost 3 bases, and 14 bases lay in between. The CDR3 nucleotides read TGTGCCAGCTCAATACAGGGTGGTGGAAACACCATATATTTT. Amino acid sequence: CASSIQGGGNTIYF.

The CDR3 region is CASSPLTSGGTDTQYF. The CDR3 DNA reads as TGCGCCAGCAGCCCGTTGACTAGCGGTGGCACAGATACGCAGTATTTT. The chain has TRBV5-1 and TRBJ2-3; 9 bases fit TRBD2. V lost 4 bases to trimming and J lost 1 base; unmatched junction nucleotides: 7. The germline V gene encodes CDR1 SGHRS and CDR2 YFSETQ. This CDR3 is 16 amino acids long.

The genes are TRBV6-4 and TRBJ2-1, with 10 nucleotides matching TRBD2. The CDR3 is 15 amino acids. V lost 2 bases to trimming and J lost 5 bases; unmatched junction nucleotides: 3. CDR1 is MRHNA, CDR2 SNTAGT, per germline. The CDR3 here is CASSDGAGGNNEQFF. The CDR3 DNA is TGTGCCAGCAGTGACGGAGCGGGGGGGAACAATGAGCAGTTCTTC.

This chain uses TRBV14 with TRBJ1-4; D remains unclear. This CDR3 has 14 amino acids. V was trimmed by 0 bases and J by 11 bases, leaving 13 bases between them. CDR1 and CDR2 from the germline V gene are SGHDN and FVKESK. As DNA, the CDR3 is TGTGCCAGCAGCCAAGATCGGGGAGGAGGGAAACTGTTTTTT. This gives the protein CASSQDRGGGKLFF.

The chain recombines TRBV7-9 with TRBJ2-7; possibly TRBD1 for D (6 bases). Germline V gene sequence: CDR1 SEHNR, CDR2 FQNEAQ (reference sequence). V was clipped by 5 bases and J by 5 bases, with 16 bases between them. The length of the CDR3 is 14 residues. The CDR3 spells CASSLPTGMNEQYF. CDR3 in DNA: TGTGCCAGCAGCCTGCCAACAGGGATGAACGAGCAGTACTTC.

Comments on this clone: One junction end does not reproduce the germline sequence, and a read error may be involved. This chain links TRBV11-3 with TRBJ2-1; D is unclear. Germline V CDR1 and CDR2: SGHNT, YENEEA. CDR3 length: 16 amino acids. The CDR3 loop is CASSLDLASSYNEQFF. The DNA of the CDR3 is TGTGCCAGCAGCCTAGACCTCGCTAGCTCCTACAATGAGCAGTTCTTC.

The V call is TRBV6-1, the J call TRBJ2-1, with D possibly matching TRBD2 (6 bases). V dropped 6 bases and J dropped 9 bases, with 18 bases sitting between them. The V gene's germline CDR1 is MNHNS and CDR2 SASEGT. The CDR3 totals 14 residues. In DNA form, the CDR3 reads TGTGCCAGCAGCGAGGAGGGGTTAACAAGTGAGCAGTTCTTC. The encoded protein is CASSEEGLTSEQFF.

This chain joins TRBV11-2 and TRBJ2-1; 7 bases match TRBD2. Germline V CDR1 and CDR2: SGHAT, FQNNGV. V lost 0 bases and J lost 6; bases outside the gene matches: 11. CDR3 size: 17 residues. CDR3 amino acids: CASSLETRRTRRNEQFF. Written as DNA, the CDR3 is TGTGCCAGCAGCTTAGAGACCCGGAGGACTAGACGCAATGAGCAGTTCTTC.

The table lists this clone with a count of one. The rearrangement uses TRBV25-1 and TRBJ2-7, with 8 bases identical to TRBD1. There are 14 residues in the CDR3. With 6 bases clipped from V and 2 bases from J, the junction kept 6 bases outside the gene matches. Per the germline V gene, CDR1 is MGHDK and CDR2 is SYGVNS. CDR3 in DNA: TGTGCCAGCAGCGCACCGGACAGGGCCTACGAGCAGTACTTC. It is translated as CASSAPDRAYEQYF.

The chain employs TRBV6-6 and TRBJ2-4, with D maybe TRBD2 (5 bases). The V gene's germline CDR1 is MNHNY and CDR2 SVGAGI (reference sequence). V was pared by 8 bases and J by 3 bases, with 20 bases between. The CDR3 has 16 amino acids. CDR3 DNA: TGTGCCAGCGGACCCACCAATCCGGCGGGCAAAAACATTCAGTACTTC. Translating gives CASGPTNPAGKNIQYF.

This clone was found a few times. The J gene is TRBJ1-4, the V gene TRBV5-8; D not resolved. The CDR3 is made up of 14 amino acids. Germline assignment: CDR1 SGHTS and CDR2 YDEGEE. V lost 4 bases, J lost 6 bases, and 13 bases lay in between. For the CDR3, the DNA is TGTGCCAGCAGCCTAGACTTCCGGCATGAAAAACTGTTTTTT. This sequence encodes CASSLDFRHEKLFF.

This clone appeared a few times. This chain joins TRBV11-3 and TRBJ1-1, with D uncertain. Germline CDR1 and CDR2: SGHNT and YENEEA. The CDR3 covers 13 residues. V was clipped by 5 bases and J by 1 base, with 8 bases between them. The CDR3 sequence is CASSGQENTEAFF. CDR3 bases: TGTGCCAGCAGCGGGCAGGAGAACACTGAAGCTTTCTTT.

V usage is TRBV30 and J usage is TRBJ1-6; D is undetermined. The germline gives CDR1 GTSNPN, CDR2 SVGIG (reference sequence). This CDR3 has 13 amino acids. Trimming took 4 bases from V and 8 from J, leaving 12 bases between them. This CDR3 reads CAWNQREDSPLHF. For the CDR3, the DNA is TGTGCCTGGAATCAACGGGAGGATTCACCCCTCCACTTT.

Written as DNA, the CDR3 is TGTGCCAGCAGCCGCATACAGGGTTCGGGCGGCTACACCTTC. Translating gives CASSRIQGSGGYTF. V gene TRBV14 combines with J gene TRBJ1-2; TRBD1 is a possible D gene (6 bases). The V end lost 4 bases, the J end lost 8 bases, and 17 bases lay between the germline ends. Germline CDR1 SGHDN, CDR2 FVKESK. This CDR3 spans 14 amino acids.

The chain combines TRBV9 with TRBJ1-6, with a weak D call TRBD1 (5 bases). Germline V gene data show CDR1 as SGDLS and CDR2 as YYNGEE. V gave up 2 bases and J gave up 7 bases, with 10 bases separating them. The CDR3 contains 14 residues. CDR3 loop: CASSVRAGNSPLHF. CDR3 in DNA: TGTGCCAGCAGCGTCAGGGCCGGGAATTCACCCCTCCACTTT.

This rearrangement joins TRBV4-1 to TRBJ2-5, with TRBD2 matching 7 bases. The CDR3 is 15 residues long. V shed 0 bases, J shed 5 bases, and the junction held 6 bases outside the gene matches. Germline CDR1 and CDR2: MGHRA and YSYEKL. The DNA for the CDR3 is TGCGCCAGCAGCCAAGAGGGGAGGGGTGGCGAGACCCAGTACTTC. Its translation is CASSQEGRGGETQYF.

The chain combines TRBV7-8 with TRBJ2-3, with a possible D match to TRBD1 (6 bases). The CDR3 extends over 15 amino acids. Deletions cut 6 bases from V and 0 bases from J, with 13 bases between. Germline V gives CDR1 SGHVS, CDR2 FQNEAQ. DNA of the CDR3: TGTGCCAGCAGGCCGGGACATACTAGCACAGATACGCAGTATTTT. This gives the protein CASRPGHTSTDTQYF. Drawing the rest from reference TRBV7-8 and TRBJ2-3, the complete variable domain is GAGVSQSPRYKVAKRGQDVALRCDPISGHVSLFWYQQALGQGPEFLTYFQNEAQLDKSGLPSDRFFAERPEGSVSTLKIQRTQQEDSAVYLCASRPGHTSTDTQYFGPGTRLTVL.

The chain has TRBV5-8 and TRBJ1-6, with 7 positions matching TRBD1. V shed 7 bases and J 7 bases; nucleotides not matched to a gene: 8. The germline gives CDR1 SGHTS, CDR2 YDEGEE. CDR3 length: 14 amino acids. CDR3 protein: CASGDRARNSPLHF. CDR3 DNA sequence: TGTGCCAGCGGCGACAGGGCGAGAAATTCACCCCTCCACTTT.

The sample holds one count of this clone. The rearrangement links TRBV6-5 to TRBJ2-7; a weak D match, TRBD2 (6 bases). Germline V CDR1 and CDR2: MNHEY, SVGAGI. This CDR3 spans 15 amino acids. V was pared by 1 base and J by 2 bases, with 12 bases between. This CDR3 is CASSYFAEGPYEQYF. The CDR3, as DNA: TGTGCCAGCAGTTACTTTGCGGAGGGGCCCTACGAGCAGTACTTC.

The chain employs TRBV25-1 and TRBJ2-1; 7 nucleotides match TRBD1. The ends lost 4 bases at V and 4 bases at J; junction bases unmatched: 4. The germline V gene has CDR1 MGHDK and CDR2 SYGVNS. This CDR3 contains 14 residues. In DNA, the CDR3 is TGTGCCAGCAGTGGGGGACAGCGTTACAATGAGCAGTTCTTC. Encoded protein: CASSGGQRYNEQFF.

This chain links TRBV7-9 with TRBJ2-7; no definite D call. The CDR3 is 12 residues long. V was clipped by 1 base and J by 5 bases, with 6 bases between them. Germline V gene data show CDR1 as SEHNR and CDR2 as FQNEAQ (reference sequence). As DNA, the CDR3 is TGTGCCAGCAGCTTAGTTCTCCACGAGCAGTACTTC. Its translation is CASSLVLHEQYF. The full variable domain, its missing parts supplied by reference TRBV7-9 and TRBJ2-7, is DTGVSQNPRHKITKRGQNVTFRCDPISEHNRLYWYRQTLGQGPEFLTYFQNEAQLEKSRLLSDRFSAERPKGSFSTLEIQRTEQGDSAMYLCASSLVLHEQYFGPGTRLTVT.

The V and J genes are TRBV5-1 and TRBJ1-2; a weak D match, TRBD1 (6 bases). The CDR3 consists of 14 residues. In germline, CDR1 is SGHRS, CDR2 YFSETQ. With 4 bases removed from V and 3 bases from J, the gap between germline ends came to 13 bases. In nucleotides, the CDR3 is TGCGCCAGCAGCCGCAAACAGGGCGACTATGGCTACACCTTC. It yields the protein CASSRKQGDYGYTF.

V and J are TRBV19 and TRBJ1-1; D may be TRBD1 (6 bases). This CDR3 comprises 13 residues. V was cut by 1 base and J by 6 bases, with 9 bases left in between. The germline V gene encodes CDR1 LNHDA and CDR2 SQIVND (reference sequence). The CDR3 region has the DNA TGTGCCAGTAGTATAGCACAGGGTGCTGAAGCTTTCTTT. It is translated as CASSIAQGAEAFF.

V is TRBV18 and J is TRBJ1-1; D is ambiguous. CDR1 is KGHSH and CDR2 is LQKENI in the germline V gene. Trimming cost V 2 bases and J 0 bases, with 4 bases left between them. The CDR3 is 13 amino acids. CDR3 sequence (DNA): TGTGCCAGCTCACCAGCGATGAACACTGAAGCTTTCTTT. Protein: CASSPAMNTEAFF.

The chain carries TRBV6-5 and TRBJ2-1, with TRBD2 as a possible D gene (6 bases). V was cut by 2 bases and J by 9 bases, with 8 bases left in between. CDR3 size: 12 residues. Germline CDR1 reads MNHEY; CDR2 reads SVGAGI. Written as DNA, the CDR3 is TGTGCCAGCAGTTACGCGGGGACTGAGCAGTTCTTC. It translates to CASSYAGTEQFF.

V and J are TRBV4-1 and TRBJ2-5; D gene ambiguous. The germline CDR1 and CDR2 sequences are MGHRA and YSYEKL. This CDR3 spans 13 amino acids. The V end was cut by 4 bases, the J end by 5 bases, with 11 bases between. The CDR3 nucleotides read TGCGCCAGCAGCCGAACGACTTCGGAGACCCAGTACTTC. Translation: CASSRTTSETQYF.

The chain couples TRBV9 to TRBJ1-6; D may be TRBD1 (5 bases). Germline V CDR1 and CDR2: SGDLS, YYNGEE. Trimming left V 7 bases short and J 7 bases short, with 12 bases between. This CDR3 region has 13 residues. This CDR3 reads CASAPRGNSPLHF. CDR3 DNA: TGTGCCAGCGCCCCAAGGGGAAATTCACCCCTCCACTTT.